Following are 12 T cell receptor beta chains from one sample sequenced in a study of STAT3 mutations in large granular lymphocyte leukemia. Study observations and caveats: Every T-LGLL patient had at least one immunodominant TCRbeta clonotype.

No cognate antigen is known for these TCRs. Clones were sequenced by immunoSEQ multiplex PCR, and TCRdb holds only the in-frame ones, with some missing. The repertoire holds over 10,000 clones, roughly 80% seen once, with just over 50% in the top ten. The sequencing sample was made of peripheral blood mononuclear cells. The source of these receptors is a man aged 55 to 69 with T-cell large granular lymphocyte leukemia. Some clones in this sample may be carry-over from other donors' samples.

V usage is TRBV7-9 and J usage is TRBJ2-5, with 9 bases lining up with TRBD1. This CDR3 has 15 amino acids. Germline CDR1 SEHNR, CDR2 FQNEAQ (reference sequence). Germline trimming cut 5 bases from V and 3 bases from J; bases unmatched to any gene: 7. CDR3 sequence: CASSQGGQGEETQYF. The CDR3 DNA is TGTGCCAGCAGCCAAGGGGGACAGGGCGAAGAGACCCAGTACTTC.

The rearrangement joins TRBV6-5 to TRBJ1-2; 8 bases align to TRBD1. Germline V gene sequence: CDR1 MNHEY, CDR2 SVGAGI. The CDR3 is 14 residues long. J was trimmed by 5 bases and V by 7 bases; bases with no gene match: 9. In DNA, the CDR3 is TGTGCCAGCAACCAATCAGGGGGCCGATATGGCTACACCTTC. This codes for CASNQSGGRYGYTF.

The chain uses TRBV7-9 and TRBJ1-5, with D perhaps TRBD1 (6 bases). V was clipped by 5 bases and J by 9 bases, with 20 bases between them. Germline V gene lookup returns CDR1 SEHNR and CDR2 FQNEAQ (reference sequence). The CDR3 runs to 15 residues. The CDR3 region is CASSPGHRESGPQHF. Written as DNA, the CDR3 is TGTGCCAGCAGCCCGGGACATCGTGAATCAGGGCCCCAGCATTTT.

The genes are TRBV2 and TRBJ2-7; 7 positions match TRBD1. This CDR3 is built from 15 residues. V gave up 5 bases and J gave up 6 bases; unmatched junction bases: 13. Germline CDR1 SNHLY, CDR2 FYNNEI. CDR3 nucleotides: TGTGCCAGCAGTTCCCTTCCCGGACAGGTCGGCGAGCAGTACTTC. Encoded protein: CASSSLPGQVGEQYF.

The chain uses TRBV6-6 and TRBJ1-4, with D maybe TRBD1 (6 bases). Germline V gene sequence: CDR1 MNHNY, CDR2 SVGAGI (reference sequence). The CDR3 runs to 14 residues. V was cut by 2 bases and J by 2 bases, with 6 bases left in between. The CDR3: CASSYGGTNEKLFF. For the CDR3, the DNA is TGTGCCAGCAGTTACGGGGGCACTAATGAAAAACTGTTTTTT.

The V gene is TRBV5-6, the J gene TRBJ2-7; TRBD1 agrees at 7 bases. The CDR3 is 15 amino acids. From germline, CDR1 is SGHDT and CDR2 YYEEEE. Trimming took 0 bases from V and 1 from J; bases not matched to a gene: 4. The CDR3: CASSLEGQRSYEQYF. The CDR3 DNA reads as TGTGCCAGCAGCTTGGAGGGACAGCGATCCTACGAGCAGTACTTC.

The rearrangement joins TRBV7-2 to TRBJ2-1, with D uncertain. This CDR3 is 13 amino acids long. Germline V lookup: CDR1 SGHTA, CDR2 FQGNSA. The ends were cut back, 2 bases at V and 9 bases at J, with 11 bases in the middle. CDR3 in DNA: TGTGCCAGCAGCTTAAATTGGCGTGGTGAGCAGTTCTTC. This translates into CASSLNWRGEQFF.

V and J are TRBV5-1 and TRBJ2-5; D unclear. The germline CDR1 and CDR2 sequences are SGHRS and YFSETQ. The CDR3 loop spans 14 amino acids. Trimming stripped 0 bases from V and 3 bases from J, with 9 bases between. CDR3 in DNA: TGCGCCAGCAGCTTGGACGGTAGAGAAGAGACCCAGTACTTC. The encoded protein is CASSLDGREETQYF.

The chain couples TRBV5-4 to TRBJ1-1; D unclear. The ends were cut back, 1 base at V and 3 bases at J, with 13 bases in the middle. The germline CDR1 and CDR2 sequences are SGHNT and YYREEE (reference sequence). The CDR3 length is 15 residues. Here the CDR3 reads CASSLYGGRYTEAFF. In DNA, the CDR3 is TGTGCCAGCAGCTTGTATGGTGGGCGCTACACTGAAGCTTTCTTT.

The rearrangement joins TRBV29-1 to TRBJ1-4; D gene ambiguous. Trimming removed 4 bases at V and 1 base at J, with 7 bases between. The CDR3 runs to 13 residues. Germline V gene data show CDR1 as SQVTM and CDR2 as ANQGSEA. CDR3 amino acids: CSVGWGTNEKLFF. The CDR3 DNA reads as TGCAGCGTTGGGTGGGGAACTAATGAAAAACTGTTTTTT.

Regarding this clone: One end of the junction fails to match germline, which may point to a read error. This chain uses TRBV5-6 with TRBJ2-1, with no clear D. The CDR3 has 11 residues. The germline CDR1 and CDR2 sequences are SGHDT and YYEEEE. The CDR3 DNA reads as TGTGCCAGCAGCTCCCTAGGCGAGCGGTTCTTC. Translating it yields CASSSLGERFF.

The V and J genes are TRBV5-6 and TRBJ2-2; 7 positions match TRBD2. The germline CDR1 and CDR2 sequences are SGHDT and YYEEEE. The length of the CDR3 is 15 residues. Losses at the gene ends were 1 base for V and 6 bases for J; bases not matched to a gene: 6. CDR3 in amino acids: CASSLLGRESGELFF. The CDR3 DNA reads TGTGCCAGCAGCTTGTTGGGGCGGGAGTCCGGGGAGCTGTTTTTT.